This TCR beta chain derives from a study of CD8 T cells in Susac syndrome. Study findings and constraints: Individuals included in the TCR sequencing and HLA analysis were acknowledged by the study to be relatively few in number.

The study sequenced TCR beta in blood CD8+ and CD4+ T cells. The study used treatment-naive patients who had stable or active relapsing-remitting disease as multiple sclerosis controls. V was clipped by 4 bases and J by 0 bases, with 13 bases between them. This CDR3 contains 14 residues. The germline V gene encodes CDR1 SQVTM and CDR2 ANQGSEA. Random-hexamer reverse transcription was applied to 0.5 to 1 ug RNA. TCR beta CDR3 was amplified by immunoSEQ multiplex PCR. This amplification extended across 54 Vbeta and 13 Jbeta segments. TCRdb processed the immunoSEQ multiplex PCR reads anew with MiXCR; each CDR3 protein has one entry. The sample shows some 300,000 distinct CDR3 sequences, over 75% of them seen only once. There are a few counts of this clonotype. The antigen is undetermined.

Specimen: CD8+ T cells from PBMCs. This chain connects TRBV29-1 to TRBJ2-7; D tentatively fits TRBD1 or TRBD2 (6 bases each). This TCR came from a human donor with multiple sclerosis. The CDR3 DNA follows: TGCAGCGTTGTAGGGGGACTGACCTCCTACGAGCAGTACTTC. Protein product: CSVVGGLTSYEQYF.